The entry below gives a single T cell receptor (beta chain) sequence along with its context. Germline values: CDR1 KGHDR, CDR2 SFDVKD. The CDR3 length is 16 residues. Trimming removed 3 bases at V and 7 bases at J, with 20 bases between. These data belong to a study of blood T cell repertoires in COVID-19. The wider study: Sample material is recorded as cDNA or gDNA derived from T cells, B-cell-depleted T cells, or PBMCs.

Under the authors' procedure: Amplification of reference gene primers provided the estimated nucleated cell counts. The table came from immunoSEQ multiplex PCR; TCRdb's copy has only in-frame clones and leaves some out. V, J and clone size derive from that table, while D and trimming were established from the DNA sequence. The sample lists a few hundred thousand clones; roughly nine tenths were seen once. This chain joins TRBV24-1 and TRBJ1-2; D is possibly TRBD1 (6 bases). Sequenced sample: peripheral blood. The TCR was taken from a man aged 40-49 years with acute or convalescent COVID-19. CDR3 nucleotide sequence: TGTGCCACCAGTGATGGGGGGGGGCCTGCACCCTCTGGCTACACCTTC. This encodes CATSDGGGPAPSGYTF.